This T cell receptor beta chain was profiled in a study of blood T cell repertoires in COVID-19. Measured with immunoSEQ multiplex PCR; TCRdb has only the in-frame clones, and not every one. This sample has 140,000 to 150,000 clones; approximately 86% occur once, and the top ten carry over 0.85%. The CDR3 contains 16 residues. V lost 3 bases and J lost 7; bases outside the gene matches: 15. Germline values: CDR1 SGDLS, CDR2 YYNGEE. This clone showed up just once. This receptor was taken from a woman aged 50 to 65 with acute or convalescent COVID-19. The chain carries TRBV9 and TRBJ2-7; TRBD2 matches at 8 bases. Sequencing was done on a sample of peripheral blood. In DNA, the CDR3 is TGTGCCAGCAGCGGGGTTGGGAGCGGGAGTTCGGTGGAGCAGTACTTC. Translation gives CASSGVGSGSSVEQYF.